The clone carrying this T cell receptor beta chain occurred a few times. This sample was included in a study of T cells in Graves' hyperthyroidism and ophthalmopathy. RNA transcripts yielded amplified TCR beta CDR3 regions. The primer set for the first-round RT-PCR of the TCR CDR3 was HTBI. Each CDR3 protein is one row after TCRdb ran MiXCR on the multiplex PCR reads. The table shows 300,000 to 350,000 distinct CDR3 sequences, with 21% occurring only once. Losses at the gene ends were 0 bases for V and 7 bases for J; bases not matched to a gene: 9. The germline V gene has CDR1 SGHRS and CDR2 YFSETQ. The CDR3 sequence is 17 residues long.

The rearrangement links TRBV5-1 to TRBJ2-2; TRBD2 aligns across 10 bases. This receptor was identified in a woman aged 45-65 years with Graves' hyperthyroidism. Sequencing was performed on blood. The DNA of the CDR3 is TGCGCCAGCAGCTTGGACCCTCTAGCGGGAGATATCGGGGAGCTGTTTTTT. Translated, it gives CASSLDPLAGDIGELFF. The full variable domain, rest sourced from reference TRBV5-1 and TRBJ2-2, is KAGVTQTPRYLIKTRGQQVTLSCSPISGHRSVSWYQQTPGQGLQFLFEYFSETQRNKGNFPGRFSGRQFSNSRSEMNVSTLELGDSALYLCASSLDPLAGDIGELFFGEGSRLTVL.